This TCR beta chain was observed in a study of molecular identifiers for immune sequencing clone quantification. Sorted cells numbering about 19,000 to 1,000,000, with 10%, 30% or 50% RNA, yielded the naive CD8 libraries. This clonotype was seen a few times. TCRdb independently ran MiXCR on the PCR reads; one entry per CDR3 protein. The sample lists roughly 55,000 distinct CDR3 sequences; approximately 40% were seen once. Germline V lookup: CDR1 SGDLS, CDR2 YYNGEE. V lost 6 bases to trimming and J lost 6 bases, with 12 bases between them. The CDR3 runs 13 residues. Sample: naive CD8+ T cells from blood, with Jurkat cell RNA spiked in. Regarding subset: FACS-sorted CD8+CD4-CCR7+CD45RA+ naive T cells. The chain employs TRBV9 and TRBJ2-2; D might be TRBD2 (6 bases). This clonotype originated in a human donor in good health. Some libraries in this study had Jurkat cell RNA spiked in. In DNA form, the CDR3 reads TGTGCCAGCACTCAAGGCGGGGCCGGGGAGCTGTTTTTT. Its protein is CASTQGGAGELFF.